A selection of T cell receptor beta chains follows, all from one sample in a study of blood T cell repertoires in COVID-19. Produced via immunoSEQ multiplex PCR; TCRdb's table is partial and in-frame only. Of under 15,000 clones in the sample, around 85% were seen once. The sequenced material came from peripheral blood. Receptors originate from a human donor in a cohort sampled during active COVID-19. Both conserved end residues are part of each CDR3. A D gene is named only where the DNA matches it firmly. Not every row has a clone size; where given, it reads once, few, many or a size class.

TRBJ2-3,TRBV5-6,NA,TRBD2,TGTGCCAGCAGCTTACTAGCGCCTAGCACAGATACGCAGTATTTT,CASSLLAPSTDTQYF
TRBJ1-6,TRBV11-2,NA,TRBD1,TGTGCCAGCAGCTTAGATTTCGCTCCCGGGACAGCTAATTCACCCCTCCACTTT,CASSLDFAPGTANSPLHF
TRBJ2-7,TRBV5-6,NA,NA,TGTGCCAGCAGTCCTCTGGGAGCGCGCTACGAGCAGTACTTC,CASSPLGARYEQYF
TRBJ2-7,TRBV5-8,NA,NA,TGTGCCAGCAGCCTTAGACAGCTATCCTCCTACGAGCAGTACTTC,CASSLRQLSSYEQYF
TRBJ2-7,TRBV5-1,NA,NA,TGCGCCAGCAGCTTGGCCAGGGTGGGAGAGCAGTACTTC,CASSLARVGEQYF
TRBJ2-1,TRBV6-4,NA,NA,TGTGCCAGCAGTGACTCGGTCGGGGAACCCTCCCAAGCAGGGCAGTTCTTC,CASSDSVGEPSQAGQFF
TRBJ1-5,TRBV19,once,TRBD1,TGTGCCAGTAGTGTAATAGGGACAGGGGGTAGCAATCAGCCCCAGCATTTT,CASSVIGTGGSNQPQHF
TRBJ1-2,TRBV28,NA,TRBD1,TGTGCCAGCAGGGTACCGGGACAGGGGGGGTATGGCTACACCTTC,CASRVPGQGGYGYTF
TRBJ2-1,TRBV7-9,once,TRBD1,TGTGCCAGCAGCGCCCGACAGGGTGGAAATGAGCAGTTCTTC,CASSARQGGNEQFF
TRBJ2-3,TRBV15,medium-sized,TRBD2,TGTGCCACCAGCAGAGGCCTTTTAGCGGGAGAGGATACGCAGTATTTT,CATSRGLLAGEDTQYF
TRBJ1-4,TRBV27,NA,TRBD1,TGTGCCAGCAGTTCGGACAGGGATTCAACTAATGAAAAACTGTTTTTT,CASSSDRDSTNEKLFF
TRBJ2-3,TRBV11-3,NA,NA,TGTGCCAGCAGCCCACGGAGAACCCTTACAGATACGCAGTATTTT,CASSPRRTLTDTQYF
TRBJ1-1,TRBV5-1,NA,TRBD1,TGCGCCAGCAAGGGACAGGGGTTGATTAGCACTGAAGCTTTCTTT,CASKGQGLISTEAFF
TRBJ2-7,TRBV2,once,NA,TGTGCCAGCAGTGAAAGGCGAAGGCATGGACTTCCGTACGAGCAGTACTTC,CASSERRRHGLPYEQYF
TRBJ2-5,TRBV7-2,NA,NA,TGTGCCAGCAGCTTAGTTGGCGACAGGATACGAGGAGAGACCCAGTACTTC,CASSLVGDRIRGETQYF
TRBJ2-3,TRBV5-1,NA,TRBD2,TGCGCCAGCAGCTTGGGGAGCGGGACTAGCACAGATACGCAGTATTTT,CASSLGSGTSTDTQYF
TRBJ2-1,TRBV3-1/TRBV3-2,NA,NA,TGTGCCAGCAGCCAAGACAGGAGGGGGCCCTACAATGAGCAGTTCTTC,CASSQDRRGPYNEQFF
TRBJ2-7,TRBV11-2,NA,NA,TGTGCCAGCAGCTCGAGCGGGTCAGCCTCCTACGAGCAGTACTTC,CASSSSGSASYEQYF
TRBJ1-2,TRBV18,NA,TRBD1,TGTGCCAGCTCACCGACAGGGGAAGGCTACACCTTC,CASSPTGEGYTF
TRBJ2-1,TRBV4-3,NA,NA,TGCGCCAGCAGCCAAGCCGTATACAATGAGCAGTTCTTC,CASSQAVYNEQFF
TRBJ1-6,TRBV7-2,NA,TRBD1,TGTGCCAGCAGCTTAGTCGGACAGGGGGTTTATAATTCACCCCTCCACTTT,CASSLVGQGVYNSPLHF
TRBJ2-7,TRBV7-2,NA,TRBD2,TGTGCCAGCAGCTTAAGCGGGGGGGGCTACGAGCAGTACTTC,CASSLSGGGYEQYF
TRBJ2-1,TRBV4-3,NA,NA,TGCGCCAGCAGCCAAGACTGGAGACTCCGGTTCTTC,CASSQDWRLRFF
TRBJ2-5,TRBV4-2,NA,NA,TGTGCCAGCAGCCAAGCAGGTACCGAGCGGGAGACCCAGTACTTC,CASSQAGTERETQYF
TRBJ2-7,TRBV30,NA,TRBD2,TGTGCCTGGAGTCCCTCTAGCGGCTACGAGCAGTACTTC,CAWSPSSGYEQYF
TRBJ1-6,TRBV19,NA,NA,TGTGCCAGTAGTATGAGTAGCTCCTATAATTCACCCCTCCACTTT,CASSMSSSYNSPLHF
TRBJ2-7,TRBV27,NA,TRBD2,TGTGCCAGCAGTAGCGGGACCAACCACGAGCAGTACTTC,CASSSGTNHEQYF
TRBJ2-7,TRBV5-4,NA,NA,TGTGCCAGCAGCTTAGTCCCTGAGTACGAGCAGTACTTC,CASSLVPEYEQYF
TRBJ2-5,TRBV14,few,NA,TGTGCCAGCAGCCAAGAGTCGGGGAGAAAAGAGACCCAGTACTTC,CASSQESGRKETQYF
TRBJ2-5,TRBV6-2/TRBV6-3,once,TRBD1,TGTGCCAGCAGTTACGACAGGGGGCACGAGACCCAGTACTTC,CASSYDRGHETQYF
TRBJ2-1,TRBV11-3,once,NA,TGTGCCAGCAGCTTAATTCCCAGCGGATCCCCCAATGAGCAGTTCTTC,CASSLIPSGSPNEQFF
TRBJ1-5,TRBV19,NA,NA,TGTGCCAGTAAGGTGACAGTTAATAGCAATCAGCCCCAGCATTTT,CASKVTVNSNQPQHF
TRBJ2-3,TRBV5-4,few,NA,TGTGCCAGCAGCTTGAGGGGGGGCCTTAATACGGATACGCAGTATTTT,CASSLRGGLNTDTQYF
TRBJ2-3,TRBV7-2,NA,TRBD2,TGTGCCAGCAGCTCCTTAGCGGGAGTCCCAGATACGCAGTATTTT,CASSSLAGVPDTQYF
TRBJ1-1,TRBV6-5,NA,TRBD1,TGTGCCAGCAGTTACCCACGGACAGGGGAAGCTTTCTTT,CASSYPRTGEAFF
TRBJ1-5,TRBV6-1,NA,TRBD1,TGTGCCAGCAGTGAAGGTCCCTGGGACAGGGGAAAAGGAAGCAATCAGCCCCAGCATTTT,CASSEGPWDRGKGSNQPQHF
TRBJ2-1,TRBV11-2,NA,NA,TGTGCCAGCAGCCCAGGTGTCGGTTCATACAATGAGCAGTTCTTC,CASSPGVGSYNEQFF
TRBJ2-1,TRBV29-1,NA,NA,TGCAGCGTTGAATCCGGGAGCTCCTACAATGAGCAGTTCTTC,CSVESGSSYNEQFF
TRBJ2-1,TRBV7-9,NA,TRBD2,TGTGCCAGCACCAAATTGGGACTAGCAATCCACAATGAGCAGTTCTTC,CASTKLGLAIHNEQFF
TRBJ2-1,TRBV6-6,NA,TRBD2,TGTGCCAGCAGTTACACTAGCGGGTCATCCTACAATGAGCAGTTCTTC,CASSYTSGSSYNEQFF
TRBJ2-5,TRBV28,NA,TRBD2,TGTGCCAGCAGTGAGACTAGCGGGAGGGTAGTTGAGACCCAGTACTTC,CASSETSGRVVETQYF
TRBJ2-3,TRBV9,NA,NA,TGTGCCAGCAGCGTAGGCGGGGGCCGCACAGATACGCAGTATTTT,CASSVGGGRTDTQYF
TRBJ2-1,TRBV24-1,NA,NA,TGTGCCACCAGTCGGGACACCTACAATGAGCAGTTCTTC,CATSRDTYNEQFF
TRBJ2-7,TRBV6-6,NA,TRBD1,TGTGCCAGCGGGACCGGGACAGACAAGGGGAGCTACGAGCAGTACTTC,CASGTGTDKGSYEQYF
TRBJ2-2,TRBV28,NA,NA,TGTGCCAGCAGTTTATCAACCGGGGAGCTGTTTTTT,CASSLSTGELFF
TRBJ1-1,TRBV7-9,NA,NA,TGTGCCAGCAGCTTAGGGCAGATTACACACATGAACACTGAAGCTTTCTTT,CASSLGQITHMNTEAFF
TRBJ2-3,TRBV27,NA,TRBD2,TGTGCCAGCGGCCATAGCGGGAGAGGAGATACGCAGTATTTT,CASGHSGRGDTQYF
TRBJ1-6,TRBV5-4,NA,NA,TGTGCCAGCAGCACTGGACAGTATAATTCACCCCTCCACTTT,CASSTGQYNSPLHF
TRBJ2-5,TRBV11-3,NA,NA,TGTGCCAGCAGCCCACCAGGGGAAGAGACCCAGTACTTC,CASSPPGEETQYF
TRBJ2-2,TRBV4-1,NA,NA,TGCGCCAGCAGCCAAGAACCCAGCGCCTCGAACACCGGGGAGCTGTTTTTT,CASSQEPSASNTGELFF
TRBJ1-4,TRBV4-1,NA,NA,TGCGCCAGCAGCCAAGAACGTGCGGGGGACGGAAAACTGTTTTTT,CASSQERAGDGKLFF
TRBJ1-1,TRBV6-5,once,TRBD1,TGTGCCAGCAAAACAGGGGGAGAAGCTTTCTTT,CASKTGGEAFF
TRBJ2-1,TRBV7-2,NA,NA,TGTGCCAGCAGCCCCTCTAGCCTTATCTACAATGAGCAGTTCTTC,CASSPSSLIYNEQFF
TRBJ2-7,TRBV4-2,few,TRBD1,TGTGCCAGCAGCCAAGAAGGTTCGGACAGGGGATACGAGCAGTACTTC,CASSQEGSDRGYEQYF
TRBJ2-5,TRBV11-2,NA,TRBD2,TGTGCCAGCAGCCCTCCGGGGGGAGAGACCCAGTACTTC,CASSPPGGETQYF
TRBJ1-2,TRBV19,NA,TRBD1,TGTGCCAGTAAGGCAGGGGGGTTATCACCTAACTATGGCTACACCTTC,CASKAGGLSPNYGYTF
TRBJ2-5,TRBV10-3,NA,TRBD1,TGTGCCATCAGCGGGACAGGGGGAGTGGGCCAAGAGACCCAGTACTTC,CAISGTGGVGQETQYF
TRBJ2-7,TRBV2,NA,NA,TGTGCCAGCTCCTCGCCAGCGCTCTCCTACGAGCAGTACTTC,CASSSPALSYEQYF